This is a list of T cell receptor beta chains from one sample in a study of beta chain features in type 1 diabetes. Clones were read by immunoSEQ multiplex PCR, and TCRdb kept only the in-frame ones, dropping some. The table lists roughly 700,000 clones, around an eighth of them singletons. Material for sequencing was naive CD4+ T cells from blood. Receptors were obtained from a man aged 18-30 years with type 1 diabetes. CDR3s include the opening cysteine and the closing phenylalanine or tryptophan. D genes are given only for firm matches. Size is omitted from some rows. Given values are once, few, many or a class for expanded clones.

D gene	clone size	V gene	J gene	CDR3 DNA	CDR3 protein
-	few	TRBV2	TRBJ1-5	TGTGCCAGCAGCGAGGGAGGGGCGTGGAGTCAGCCCCAGCATTTT	CASSEGGAWSQPQHF
-	few	TRBV18	TRBJ2-6	TGTGCCAGCTCACCGAATTCTGGGGCCAACGTCCTGACTTTC	CASSPNSGANVLTF
-	few	TRBV5-4	TRBJ1-2	TGTGCCAGCAGCTTGGACGCCAACCACTATGGCTACACCTTC	CASSLDANHYGYTF
-	few	TRBV4-1	TRBJ2-3	TGCGCCAGCAGCCAAACAGGACGGATTGGGAGCACAGATACGCAGTATTTT	CASSQTGRIGSTDTQYF
TRBD1	few	TRBV7-9	TRBJ2-7	TGTGCCAGCAGCTTAGGACAGGGATTGACTACCGAGCAGTACTTC	CASSLGQGLTTEQYF
TRBD1	-	TRBV6-1	TRBJ2-3	TGTGCCAGCACCCCACAGGGGGCAAGCACAGATACGCAGTATTTT	CASTPQGASTDTQYF
-	-	TRBV5-4	TRBJ2-7	TGTGCCAGCAGCTTTGGGACTGATTCCTACGAGCAGTACTTC	CASSFGTDSYEQYF
-	-	TRBV6-1	TRBJ1-1	TGTGCCAGCAGTGAACCCCCGAGGCTCACTGAAGCTTTCTTT	CASSEPPRLTEAFF
-	few	TRBV5-1	TRBJ1-6	TGCGCCAGCAGCTTGGTCGGACACCGGAGCTCCTATAATTCACCCCTCCACTTT	CASSLVGHRSSYNSPLHF
-	few	TRBV30	TRBJ1-3	TGTGCCTGGACCCAACGGTCTGGAAACACCATATATTTT	CAWTQRSGNTIYF
TRBD1	few	TRBV6-5	TRBJ1-2	TGTGCCAGCTGGACAGGGGACTATGGCTACACCTTC	CASWTGDYGYTF
-	few	TRBV27	TRBJ1-6	TGTGCCAGCAGTCCGGGCCCCCTTCGTTCACCCCTCCACTTT	CASSPGPLRSPLHF
-	-	TRBV27	TRBJ2-5	TGTGCCAGCAGTTTATCGAGGGGGAGGGAGACCCAGTACTTC	CASSLSRGRETQYF
TRBD2	few	TRBV4-2	TRBJ2-3	TGTGCCAGCAGCCCAATTGGACTAGCGGGTGCAGATACGCAGTATTTT	CASSPIGLAGADTQYF
-	-	TRBV6-6	TRBJ1-1	TGTGCCAGCACTTTTACGCGAGGTGAAGCTTTCTTT	CASTFTRGEAFF
-	-	TRBV7-8	TRBJ2-1	TGTGCCAGCAGCTTACGGTCTAGCCCCAATGAGCAGTTCTTC	CASSLRSSPNEQFF
-	-	TRBV18	TRBJ1-2	TGTGCCAGCTCACCGCTGGACGAGACCCTAGGTTATGGCTACACCTTC	CASSPLDETLGYGYTF
-	-	TRBV7-2	TRBJ1-5	TGTGCCAGCAGCTTAAGCCTGAATCAGCCCCAGCATTTT	CASSLSLNQPQHF